This TCR beta chain was identified in a study of shared clonotypes between healthy human individuals. Findings of the study overall: Sampling was confined to blood; repertoires within tissues likely differ.

Note on this clone: The antigen is not known.

The table came from immunoSEQ multiplex PCR; TCRdb's copy has only in-frame clones and leaves some out. The sample includes around 2.1 million clones, 93% of them seen just once. Positively selected for CCR7, the CD45RO-negative cells used as naive CD8 cells excluded terminally differentiated effector memory CD45RA+ cells. The receptor was derived from a man aged 18 to 30 in good health. Some clones in this sample may be carry-over from other donors' samples. Sequenced sample: naive CD8+ T cells from PBMCs.

The CDR3 sequence is CASTTRGQRETQYF. The CDR3 coding sequence is TGTGCCAGCACCACACGGGGACAGAGAGAGACCCAGTACTTC. This chain uses TRBV27 with TRBJ2-5, with 7 bases that match TRBD1. Looked up from germline, CDR1 is MNHEY and CDR2 is SMNVEV (reference sequence). The ends lost 7 bases at V and 4 bases at J; junction bases unmatched: 9. The CDR3 has 14 residues.